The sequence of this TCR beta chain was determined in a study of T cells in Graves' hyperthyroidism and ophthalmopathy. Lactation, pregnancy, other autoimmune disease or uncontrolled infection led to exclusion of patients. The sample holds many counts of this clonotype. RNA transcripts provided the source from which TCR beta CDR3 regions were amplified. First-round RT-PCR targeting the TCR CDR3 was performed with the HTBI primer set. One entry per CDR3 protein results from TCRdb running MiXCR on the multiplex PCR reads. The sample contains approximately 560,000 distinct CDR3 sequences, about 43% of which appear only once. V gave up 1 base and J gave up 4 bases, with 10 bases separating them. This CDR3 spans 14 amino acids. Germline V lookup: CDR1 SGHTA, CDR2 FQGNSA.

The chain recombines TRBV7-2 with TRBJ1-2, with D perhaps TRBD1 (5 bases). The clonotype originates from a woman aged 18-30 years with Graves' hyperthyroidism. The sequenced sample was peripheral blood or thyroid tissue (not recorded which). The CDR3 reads CASSLVVQGYGYTF. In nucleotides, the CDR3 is TGTGCCAGCAGCTTAGTTGTGCAGGGCTATGGCTACACCTTC.